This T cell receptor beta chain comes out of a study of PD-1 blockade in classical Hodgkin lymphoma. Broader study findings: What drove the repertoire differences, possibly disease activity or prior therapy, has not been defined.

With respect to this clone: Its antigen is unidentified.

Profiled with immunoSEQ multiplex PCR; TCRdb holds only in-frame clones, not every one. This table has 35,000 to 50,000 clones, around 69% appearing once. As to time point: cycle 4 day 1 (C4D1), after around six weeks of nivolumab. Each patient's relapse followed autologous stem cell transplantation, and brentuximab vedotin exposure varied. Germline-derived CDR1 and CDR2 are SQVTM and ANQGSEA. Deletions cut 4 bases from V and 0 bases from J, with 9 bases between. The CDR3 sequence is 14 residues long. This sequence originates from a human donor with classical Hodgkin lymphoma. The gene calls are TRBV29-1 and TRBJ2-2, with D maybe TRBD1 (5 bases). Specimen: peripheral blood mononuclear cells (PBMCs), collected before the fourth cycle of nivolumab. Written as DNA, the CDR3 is TGCAGCGTTGTGGACAAAACGAACACCGGGGAGCTGTTTTTT. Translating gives CSVVDKTNTGELFF.